The clone carrying this TCR beta chain has only a few counts. Total RNA, at least 5 micrograms per sample, was extracted from PBMCs. This CDR3 spans 16 amino acids. V lost 1 base, J lost 0 bases, and 4 bases stayed unmatched. Germline V gene sequence: CDR1 SGHVS, CDR2 FNYEAQ. Primers used in a second PCR of about 6 to 11 cycles were a sample-barcoded 5' primer and a J-beta primer mix. TCRdb used MiXCR to reprocess the 5' RACE reads, holding one entry per CDR3 protein. The sample yields more than 450,000 distinct CDR3 sequences, roughly a quarter seen once. These data come from a study of blood T cells in healthy people across ages. The data also belong to a second study, concerning T cells of mothers and their children.

The clonotype comes from a boy younger than 10 in good health. The rearrangement joins TRBV7-6 to TRBJ1-2; 8 bases line up with TRBD1. Sequenced sample: blood. CDR3 loop: CASSLGGTGANYGYTF. The CDR3 DNA reads as TGTGCCAGCAGCTTAGGCGGGACAGGAGCTAACTATGGCTACACCTTC.